Each of the 9 T cell receptor beta chains below was sequenced from the same sample in a study of cytomegalovirus exposure and HLA in healthy donors. 60 Vbeta and 13 Jbeta primers were used in PCR. TCRdb's copy holds only in-frame clones and misses some; the assay was immunoSEQ multiplex PCR. The sample consists of 140,000 to 150,000 clones, roughly 90% of them appearing once. What was sequenced was PBMCs. The receptors shown here come from a woman in her thirties or forties in good health and CMV-seronegative.

The chain couples TRBV10-3 to TRBJ2-2; 7 bases align to TRBD2. The CDR3 consists of 16 residues. V was clipped by 5 bases and J by 0 bases; unmatched bases: 6. Germline lookup yields CDR1 ENHRY and CDR2 SYGVKD. In DNA form, the CDR3 reads TGTGCCATCAGTTGGGGGGGGACCTCGAACACCGGGGAGCTGTTTTTT. It encodes CAISWGGTSNTGELFF.

CDR3 in amino acids: CAWSVGGGKTQYF. Written as DNA, the CDR3 is TGTGCCTGGAGTGTCGGAGGTGGAAAGACCCAGTACTTC. The chain combines TRBV30 with TRBJ2-5, with a possible D match to TRBD2 (5 bases). The CDR3 sequence is 13 residues long. Per the germline V gene, CDR1 is GTSNPN and CDR2 is SVGIG (reference sequence). With 0 bases removed from V and 6 bases from J, the gap between germline ends came to 11 bases. Together with reference TRBV30 and TRBJ2-5, the CDR3 gives the full variable domain: SQTIHQWPATLVQPVGSPLSLECTVEGTSNPNLYWYRQAAGRGLQLLFYSVGIGQISSEVPQNLSASRPQDRQFILSSKKLLLSDSGFYLCAWSVGGGKTQYFGPGTRLLVL.

The V gene is TRBV10-3, the J gene TRBJ2-7; the match to TRBD2 covers 11 bases. The trim removed 7 bases at V and 6 bases at J, leaving 8 bases unmatched. Germline CDR1 ENHRY, CDR2 SYGVKD. This CDR3 comprises 14 residues. The CDR3 DNA follows: TGTGCCATCACCGGAACTAGCGGGAGCGGCGAGCAGTACTTC. Its translation: CAITGTSGSGEQYF.

The CDR3 bases are TGTGCCAGCAGCTTGGGTCCCCGGGGGACCCAGTACTTC. It translates to CASSLGPRGTQYF. This chain links TRBV5-8 with TRBJ2-5, with D possibly being TRBD2 (5 bases). V lost 0 bases, J lost 7 bases, and 10 bases lay in between. Germline loops: CDR1 SGHTS, CDR2 YDEGEE. The CDR3 covers 13 residues.

The chain recombines TRBV10-2 with TRBJ1-1; D uncertain. This CDR3 contains 13 residues. The V and J ends lost 8 bases and 5 bases respectively, with 15 bases between them. Germline V gene sequence: CDR1 WSHSY, CDR2 SAAADI. CDR3: CASGEAVGTEAFF. DNA for the CDR3: TGCGCCAGCGGGGAGGCGGTAGGAACTGAAGCTTTCTTT.

The V and J genes are TRBV27 and TRBJ2-1, with 10 bases matching TRBD1. Germline lookup yields CDR1 MNHEY and CDR2 SMNVEV (reference sequence). This CDR3 contains 18 residues. V was clipped by 1 base and J by 0 bases; unmatched bases: 6. The CDR3 region has the DNA TGTGCCAGCAGTTTATGGGACAGGGGATTTAGCTCCTACAATGAGCAGTTCTTC. Translated, it gives CASSLWDRGFSSYNEQFF.

CDR3: CASSQWSAGEHYGYTF. The DNA of the CDR3 is TGCGCCAGCAGCCAGTGGTCGGCAGGGGAACACTATGGCTACACCTTC. V gene TRBV4-3 combines with J gene TRBJ1-2, with D perhaps matching TRBD1 (6 bases). V gave up 3 bases and J gave up 3 bases, with 17 bases separating them. The germline CDR1 and CDR2 sequences are LGHNA and YSLEER. CDR3 length: 16 amino acids.

This sequence joins TRBV7-6 and TRBJ2-1, with D unresolved. With 5 bases removed from V and 9 bases from J, the gap between germline ends came to 11 bases. The CDR3 runs 12 residues. Germline V gene data show CDR1 as SGHVS and CDR2 as FNYEAQ. CDR3 sequence reads: CASSAYVGEQFF. The CDR3 DNA reads as TGTGCCAGCAGCGCTTACGTCGGTGAGCAGTTCTTC.

V is TRBV19 and J is TRBJ1-5, with TRBD1 matching 11 bases. In germline, CDR1 is LNHDA, CDR2 SQIVND (reference sequence). The CDR3 extends over 18 amino acids. V lost 3 bases and J lost 7; bases outside the gene matches: 14. The DNA of the CDR3 is TGTGCCAGTAGTATGTTCTTCGGGACAGGGGGGTTTCGGCAGCCCCAGCATTTT. This encodes CASSMFFGTGGFRQPQHF.